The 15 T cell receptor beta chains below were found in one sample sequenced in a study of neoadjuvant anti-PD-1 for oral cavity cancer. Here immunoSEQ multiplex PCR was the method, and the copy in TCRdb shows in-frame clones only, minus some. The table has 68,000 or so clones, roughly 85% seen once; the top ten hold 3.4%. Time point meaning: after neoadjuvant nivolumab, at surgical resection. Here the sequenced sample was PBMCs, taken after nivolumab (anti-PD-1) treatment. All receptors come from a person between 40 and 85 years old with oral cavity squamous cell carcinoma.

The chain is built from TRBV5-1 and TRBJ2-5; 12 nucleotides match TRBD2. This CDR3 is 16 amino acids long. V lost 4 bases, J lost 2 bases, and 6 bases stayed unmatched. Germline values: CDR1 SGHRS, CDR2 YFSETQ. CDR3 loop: CASSPWTSGTQETQYF. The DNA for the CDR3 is TGCGCCAGCAGCCCGTGGACTAGCGGGACACAAGAGACCCAGTACTTC.

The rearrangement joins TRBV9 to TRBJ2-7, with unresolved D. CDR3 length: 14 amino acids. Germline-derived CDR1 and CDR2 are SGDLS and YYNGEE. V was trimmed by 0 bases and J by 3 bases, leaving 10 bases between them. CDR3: CASSVDGLNYEQYF. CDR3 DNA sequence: TGTGCCAGCAGCGTAGATGGCCTGAACTACGAGCAGTACTTC.

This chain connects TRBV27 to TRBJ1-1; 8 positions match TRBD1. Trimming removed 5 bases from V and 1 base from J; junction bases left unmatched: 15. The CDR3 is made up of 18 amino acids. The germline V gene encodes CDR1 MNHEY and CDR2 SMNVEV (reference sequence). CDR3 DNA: TGTGCCAGCAGTCTACCATGGGACAGGCGTTCACCGAACACTGAAGCTTTCTTT. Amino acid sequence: CASSLPWDRRSPNTEAFF.

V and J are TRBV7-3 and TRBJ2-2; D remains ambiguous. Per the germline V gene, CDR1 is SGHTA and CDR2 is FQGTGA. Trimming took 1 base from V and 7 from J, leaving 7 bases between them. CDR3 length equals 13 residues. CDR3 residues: CASSLRVGGELFF. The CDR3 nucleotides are TGTGCCAGCAGCTTAAGAGTAGGCGGGGAGCTGTTTTTT.

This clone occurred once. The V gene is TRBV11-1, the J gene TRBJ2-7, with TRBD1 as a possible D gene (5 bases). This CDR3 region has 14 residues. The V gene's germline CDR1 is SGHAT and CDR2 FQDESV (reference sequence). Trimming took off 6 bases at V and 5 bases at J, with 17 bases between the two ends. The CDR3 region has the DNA TGTGCCAGCAGTCACCCGACAGAAGGAAACGAGCAGTACTTC. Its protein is CASSHPTEGNEQYF.

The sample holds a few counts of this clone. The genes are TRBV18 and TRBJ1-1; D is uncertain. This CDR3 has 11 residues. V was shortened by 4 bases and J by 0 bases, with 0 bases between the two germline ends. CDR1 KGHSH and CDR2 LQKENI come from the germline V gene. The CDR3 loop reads CASSLNTEAFF. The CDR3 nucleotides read TGTGCCAGCTCACTGAACACTGAAGCTTTCTTT.

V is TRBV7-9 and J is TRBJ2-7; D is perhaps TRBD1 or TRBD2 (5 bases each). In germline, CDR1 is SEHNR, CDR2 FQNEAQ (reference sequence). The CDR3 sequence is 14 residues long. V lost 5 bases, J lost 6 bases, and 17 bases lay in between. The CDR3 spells CASSPVFEGSEQYF. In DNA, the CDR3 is TGTGCCAGCAGCCCGGTATTTGAGGGGAGCGAGCAGTACTTC.

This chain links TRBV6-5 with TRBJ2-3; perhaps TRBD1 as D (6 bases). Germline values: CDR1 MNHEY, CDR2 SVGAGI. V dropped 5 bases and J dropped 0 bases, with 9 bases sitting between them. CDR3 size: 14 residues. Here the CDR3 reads CASSPGHSTDTQYF. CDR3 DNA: TGTGCCAGCAGTCCGGGACATAGCACAGATACGCAGTATTTT.

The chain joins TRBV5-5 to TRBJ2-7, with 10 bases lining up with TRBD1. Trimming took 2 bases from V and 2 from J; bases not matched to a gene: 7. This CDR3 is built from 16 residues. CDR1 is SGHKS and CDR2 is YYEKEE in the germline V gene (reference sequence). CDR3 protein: CASSLTGTGVPYEQYF. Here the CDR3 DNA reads TGTGCCAGCAGCTTAACCGGGACAGGGGTTCCCTACGAGCAGTACTTC.

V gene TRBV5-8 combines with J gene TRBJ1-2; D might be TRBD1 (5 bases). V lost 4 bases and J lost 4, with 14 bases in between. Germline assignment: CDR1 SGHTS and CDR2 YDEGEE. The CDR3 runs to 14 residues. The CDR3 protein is CASSLRGAGYGYTF. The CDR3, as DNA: TGTGCCAGCAGCCTACGGGGCGCCGGCTATGGCTACACCTTC. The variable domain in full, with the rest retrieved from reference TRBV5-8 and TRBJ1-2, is EAGVTQSPTHLIKTRGQQATLRCSPISGHTSVYWYQQALGLGLQFLLWYDEGEERNRGNFPPRFSGRQFPNYSSELNVNALELEDSALYLCASSLRGAGYGYTFGSGTRLTVV.

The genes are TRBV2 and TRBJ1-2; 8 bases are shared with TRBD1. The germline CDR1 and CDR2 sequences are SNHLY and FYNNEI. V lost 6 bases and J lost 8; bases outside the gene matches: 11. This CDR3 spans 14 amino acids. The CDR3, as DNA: TGTGCCAGCAGCCCGGGACAGGCCCAGAGCGGCTACACCTTC. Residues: CASSPGQAQSGYTF.

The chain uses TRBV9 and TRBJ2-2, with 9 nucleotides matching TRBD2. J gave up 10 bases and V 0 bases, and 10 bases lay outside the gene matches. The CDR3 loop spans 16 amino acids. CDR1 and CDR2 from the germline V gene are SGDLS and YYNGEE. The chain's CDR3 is CASSVGTSGPWEELFF. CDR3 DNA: TGTGCCAGCAGCGTAGGAACTAGCGGGCCCTGGGAGGAGCTGTTTTTT.

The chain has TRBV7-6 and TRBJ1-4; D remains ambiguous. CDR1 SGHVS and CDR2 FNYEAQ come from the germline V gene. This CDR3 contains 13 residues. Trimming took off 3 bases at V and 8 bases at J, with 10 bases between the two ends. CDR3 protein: CASSLGSREKLFF. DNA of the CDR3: TGTGCCAGCAGCTTGGGGTCCAGGGAAAAACTGTTTTTT.

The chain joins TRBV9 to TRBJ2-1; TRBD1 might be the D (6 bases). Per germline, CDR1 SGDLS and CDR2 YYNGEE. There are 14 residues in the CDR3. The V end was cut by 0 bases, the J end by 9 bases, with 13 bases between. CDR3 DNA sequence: TGTGCCAGCAGCGTAGAGGGCAGGGGATTTGAGCAGTTCTTC. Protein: CASSVEGRGFEQFF.

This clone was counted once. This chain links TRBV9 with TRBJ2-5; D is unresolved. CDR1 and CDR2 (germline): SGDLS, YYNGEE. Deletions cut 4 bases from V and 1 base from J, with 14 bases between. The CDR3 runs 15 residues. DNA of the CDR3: TGTGCCAGCAGCTATCTGGATGCGGCCCAAGAGACCCAGTACTTC. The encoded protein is CASSYLDAAQETQYF.